This record covers a single T cell receptor (beta chain). What it binds is not known. Amplification targeted TCR beta CDR3 regions from RNA transcripts. HTBI primers drove first-round RT-PCR of the TCR CDR3. TCRdb re-derived calls from the multiplex PCR reads in MiXCR, one entry per CDR3 protein. The sample yields 540,000 or so distinct CDR3 sequences, more than 45% seen once. This CDR3 is 14 amino acids long. V was pared by 5 bases and J by 11 bases, with 22 bases between. Germline V CDR1 and CDR2: DFQATT, SNEGSKA (reference sequence). The record originates from a study of T cells in Graves' hyperthyroidism and ophthalmopathy. Whole-study findings and limits: Through a model of 13 V-J features, ophthalmopathy was separated from stable hyperthyroidism.

The sequence derives from an adult woman with Graves' disease, either hyperthyroidism or ophthalmopathy (not recorded which). The V gene is TRBV20-1, the J gene TRBJ1-5; D is unresolved. Sequencing was carried out using peripheral blood or thyroid tissue (not recorded which). The CDR3: CSAPPDGGRETQHF. The CDR3, as DNA: TGCAGTGCTCCTCCCGACGGCGGGCGAGAGACCCAGCATTTT.